Included here is one TCR beta chain sequence, with context. Its antigen is still unknown. This sample was taken from a study of PD-1 blockade in classical Hodgkin lymphoma. Whole-study context: Nivolumab was given intravenously to patients at 3 mg/kg every 2 weeks. Overall study results and limits: A significant rise in TCR diversity was seen by C4D1 for CD4+ cells but not for CD8+ cells. Baseline TCR diversity was reportedly lower in newly diagnosed patients than in healthy donors. It was reported as lower still in relapsed/refractory patients. Anyone who began nivolumab under 1 year after ASCT was excluded.

With no exception, relapse followed autologous stem cell transplantation in all patients, and brentuximab vedotin exposure varied. TCRdb keeps only in-frame clones here, not all; method: immunoSEQ multiplex PCR. The sample records under 30,000 clones, 60% to 80% being singletons. Germline loops: CDR1 GTSNPN, CDR2 SVGIG (reference sequence). The V and J ends lost 0 bases and 3 bases respectively, with 8 bases between them. The CDR3 loop spans 13 amino acids. V is TRBV30 and J is TRBJ1-1, with no clear D. The sample was peripheral blood mononuclear cells (PBMCs), taken before the second cycle of nivolumab. The sequence came from a human donor with classical Hodgkin lymphoma. The CDR3 DNA reads TGTGCCTGGAGTGTACGGCGCTACACTGAAGCTTTCTTT. It encodes CAWSVRRYTEAFF.